This TCR beta chain was recorded in a study of a mutant IDH1 vaccine in newly diagnosed glioma. Study overall: Previous care, which was radiotherapy, temozolomide, or both, most often involved both.

Clones were read by immunoSEQ multiplex PCR, and TCRdb kept only the in-frame ones, dropping some. The sample includes about 92,000 clones, around 80% of them seen just once. The trim removed 5 bases at V and 5 bases at J, leaving 9 bases unmatched. The CDR3 contains 17 residues. Per germline, CDR1 SEHNR and CDR2 FQNEAQ (reference sequence). Study-level points and caveats: Apparently, pseudoprogression bore no relation to changes among the top peripheral T cell clonotypes. Induction of immune responses by the vaccine occurred in 93.3% of patients.

Regarding this clone: Its target is not known.

The time point: baseline, week 1 (first vaccination visit). Sample treatment: pre-vaccination baseline after standard-of-care therapy. New astrocytomas of WHO grade 3 or 4 that were IDH1-mutant and ATRX-lost were found in the donors. The chain is built from TRBV7-9 and TRBJ2-1; TRBD2 aligns across 13 bases. The specimen was PBMCs, collected from a glioma patient treated with radiotherapy, temozolomide or both. The TCR comes from a man aged 35 to 55 with glioma. The CDR3: CASSRGTGTSGDNEQFF. Here the CDR3 DNA reads TGTGCCAGCAGCAGGGGGACCGGGACTAGCGGGGACAATGAGCAGTTCTTC.